This T cell receptor (beta chain) was sequenced in a study of T cells expressing NK-cell markers. Overall study context: Sorted CD3+CD56+NKG2C+, CD3+CD56+NKG2C- and CD3+CD56-NKG2C+ T-cell subsets were beta-chain profiled. There were seven HCMV-seropositive donors and one seronegative donor among the eight sequenced.

TCRdb derives one entry per CDR3 protein from the 5' RACE reads, leaving out DNA. The repertoire shows a few hundred thousand distinct CDR3 sequences; the top ten hold about 5.2%. Turning to this clonotype: Its antigen is unidentified.

Germline assignment: CDR1 MNHNY and CDR2 SVGAGI (reference sequence). This CDR3 comprises 12 residues. Study results and limitations: Of the CD8+ T cell pool in over 5 donors, about 1.0-7.0% was accounted for by dominant NKG2C+ clonotypes. Researchers report these clonotypes also headed the CD3+CD56-NKG2C+ fraction in a handful of donors.

The specimen sequenced was blood T cells: a sorted CD56 or NKG2C T cell subset, CD4+ or CD8+ T cells, or bulk PBMC T cells (not recorded which). The chain carries TRBV6-6 and TRBJ1-6; TCRdb's assignment of TRBD1 cannot be checked, as there is no DNA. This clonotype was obtained from a man aged 18-75 years in good health. The CDR3 loop is CASSRDRSPLHF.